This TCR beta chain stems from a study of T cells in Graves' hyperthyroidism and ophthalmopathy. At the level of the study: The authors collected peripheral blood at initial diagnosis, before any treatment.

A note on this clonotype: What it recognizes is unknown.

The study's findings and limits: Blood held most thyroid clonotypes expanded above 0.001 frequency.

There were TCR beta CDR3 regions amplified from RNA transcripts. In the first-round RT-PCR of the TCR CDR3, the HTBI primer set was used. A single record per CDR3 protein comes from TCRdb applying MiXCR to the multiplex PCR reads. The sample records roughly 250,000 distinct CDR3 sequences, 22% being singletons. The sample consisted of blood. This TCR came from a man aged 25-45 years with Graves' ophthalmopathy.

This chain's CDR3 is CAWSLGTGADEQFF. As DNA, the CDR3 is TGTGCCTGGAGTTTAGGGACAGGAGCGGATGAGCAGTTCTTC. The chain is built from TRBV30 and TRBJ2-1, with 8 bases fitting TRBD1. The CDR3 has 14 amino acids. The germline gives CDR1 GTSNPN, CDR2 SVGIG (reference sequence). J gave up 8 bases and V 2 bases, and 8 bases lay outside the gene matches.